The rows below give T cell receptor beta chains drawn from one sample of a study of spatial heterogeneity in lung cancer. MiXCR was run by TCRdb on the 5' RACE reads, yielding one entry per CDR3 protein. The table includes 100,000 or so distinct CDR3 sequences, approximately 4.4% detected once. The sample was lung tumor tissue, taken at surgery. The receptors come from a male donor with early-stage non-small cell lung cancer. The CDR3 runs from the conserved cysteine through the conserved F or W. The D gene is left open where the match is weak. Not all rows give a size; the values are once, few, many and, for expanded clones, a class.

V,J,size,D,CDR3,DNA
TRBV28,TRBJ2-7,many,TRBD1,CATARDRIAYEQYF,TGTGCCACCGCGAGGGACAGGATCGCCTACGAGCAGTACTTC
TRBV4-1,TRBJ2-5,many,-,CASSRDSGRIPEAETQYF,TGCGCCAGCAGCAGGGATTCTGGACGGATCCCTGAGGCAGAGACCCAGTACTTC
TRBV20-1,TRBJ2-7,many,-,CSASTSTLSYEQYF,TGCAGTGCCTCTACTAGCACTCTCTCCTACGAGCAGTACTTC
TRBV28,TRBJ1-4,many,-,CASRTDRGEKLFF,TGTGCCAGCAGAACGGACAGAGGGGAAAAACTGTTTTTT
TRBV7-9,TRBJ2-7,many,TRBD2,CASSLAASGSSDYEQYF,TGTGCCAGCAGCTTAGCGGCGAGCGGGAGCTCGGACTACGAGCAGTACTTC
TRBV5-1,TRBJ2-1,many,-,CASSYTKTEWDNEQFF,TGCGCCAGCAGCTACACGAAAACGGAGTGGGACAATGAGCAGTTCTTC
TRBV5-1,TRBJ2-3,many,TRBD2,CASSLDSGSVAQYF,TGCGCCAGCAGCTTGGATAGCGGGAGTGTCGCGCAGTATTTT
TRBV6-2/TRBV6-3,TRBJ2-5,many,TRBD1,CASSYRGSSEKTQYF,TGTGCCAGCAGCTACAGGGGAAGCTCAGAAAAGACCCAGTACTTC
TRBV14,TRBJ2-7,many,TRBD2,CASSHWLAGVNEQYF,TGTGCCAGCAGCCATTGGTTAGCGGGAGTGAACGAGCAGTACTTC
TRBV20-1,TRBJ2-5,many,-,CSARVRGGPKTQYF,TGCAGTGCTAGAGTCAGAGGAGGGCCAAAGACCCAGTACTTC
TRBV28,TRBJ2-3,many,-,CASRPSGATGPDTQYF,TGTGCCAGCAGGCCCTCCGGAGCGACCGGCCCAGATACGCAGTATTTT
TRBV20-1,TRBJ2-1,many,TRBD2,CSARRLGSGRPNEQFF,TGCAGTGCTAGACGCTTGGGTAGCGGGAGGCCCAATGAGCAGTTCTTC
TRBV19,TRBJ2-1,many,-,CASSWRLNNEQFF,TGTGCCAGTAGTTGGAGGTTGAACAATGAGCAGTTCTTC
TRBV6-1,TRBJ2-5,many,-,CASSALPPTQYF,TGTGCCAGCAGTGCCCTCCCACCGACCCAGTACTTC
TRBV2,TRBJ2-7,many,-,CASSELRARSYEQYF,TGTGCCAGCAGTGAACTTAGGGCCCGCTCCTACGAGCAGTACTTC
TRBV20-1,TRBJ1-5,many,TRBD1,CSATTGGKQPQHF,TGCAGTGCTACGACAGGGGGCAAACAGCCCCAGCATTTT
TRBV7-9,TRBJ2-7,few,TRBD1,CASSFTQGAYEQYF,TGTGCCAGCAGCTTCACCCAGGGGGCCTACGAGCAGTACTTC
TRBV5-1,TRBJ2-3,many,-,CASSQGGTDTQYF,TGCGCCAGCAGCCAAGGAGGCACAGATACGCAGTATTTT
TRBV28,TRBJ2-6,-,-,CASREDRGDSGANVLTF,TGTGCCAGCAGGGAGGACAGAGGAGACTCTGGGGCCAACGTCCTGACTTTC
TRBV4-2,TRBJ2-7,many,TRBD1,CASSHGTGSGYEQYF,TGTGCCAGCAGCCACGGGACAGGTAGTGGCTACGAGCAGTACTTC
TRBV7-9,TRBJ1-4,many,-,CASSWDEKLFF,TGTGCCAGCAGCTGGGATGAAAAACTGTTTTTT
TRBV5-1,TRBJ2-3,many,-,CASSLRQTTDTQYF,TGCGCCAGCAGCTTGAGACAGACCACAGATACGCAGTATTTT
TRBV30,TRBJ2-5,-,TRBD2,CAWGLAGVETQYF,TGTGCCTGGGGACTAGCGGGAGTGGAGACCCAGTACTTC
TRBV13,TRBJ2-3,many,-,CASSLGTGAGDTQYF,TGTGCCAGCAGCTTAGGCACGGGAGCAGGAGATACGCAGTATTTT
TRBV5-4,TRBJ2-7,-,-,CASSKIHGQTGGQYF,TGTGCCAGCAGCAAAATTCACGGACAGACCGGGGGGCAGTACTTC
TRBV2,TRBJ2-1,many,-,CASSERRLEPVF,TGTGCCAGCAGTGAACGGAGACTAGAGCCCGTCTTC
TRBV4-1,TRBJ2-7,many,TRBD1,CASSQTWDSLYEQYF,TGCGCCAGCAGCCAAACATGGGACAGTCTCTACGAGCAGTACTTC
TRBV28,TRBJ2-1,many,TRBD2,CASSLLAGGPYNEQFF,TGTGCCAGCAGTTTACTAGCGGGAGGACCTTACAATGAGCAGTTCTTC
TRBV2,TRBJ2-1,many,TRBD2,CASRNLAGGDNEQFF,TGTGCCAGCAGGAATCTAGCGGGAGGAGACAATGAGCAGTTCTTC
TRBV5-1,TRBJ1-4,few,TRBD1,CASSPRGTNEKLFF,TGCGCCAGCAGCCCCAGGGGGACTAATGAAAAACTGTTTTTT
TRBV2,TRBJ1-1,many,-,CASSVPGTINGAFF,TGTGCCAGCAGCGTTCCCGGGACGATTAATGGAGCTTTCTTT